A selection of T cell receptor beta chains follows, all from one sample in a study of blood T cells in healthy people across ages. TCRdb processed the 5' RACE reads anew with MiXCR; each CDR3 protein has one entry. The sample carries roughly 1,100,000 distinct CDR3 sequences, about 23% recorded once. This same sample was also part of a study on T cells of mothers and their children.

The sequencing sample was made of blood. The source is a girl aged 2-10 years in good health. The CDR3 runs from the conserved cysteine through the conserved F or W. D genes are given only for firm matches. Expanded clones get a size class; other rows say once, few or many, or leave the size out.

D gene	V gene	clone size	J gene	CDR3 DNA	CDR3 protein
TRBD1	TRBV12-5	few	TRBJ2-7	TGTGCTAGTGGTTTGCTAGGACAGGCGTCCTACGAGCAGTACTTC	CASGLLGQASYEQYF
TRBD2	TRBV6-1	-	TRBJ2-1	TGTGCCAGCAGCCACCTGGGACTAGCGGGAGAGGTCCCCTACAATGAGCAGTTCTTC	CASSHLGLAGEVPYNEQFF
-	TRBV2	-	TRBJ2-5	TGTGCCAGCAGTGAGGCAGTCCACCCGGAGACCCAGTACTTC	CASSEAVHPETQYF
-	TRBV7-9	-	TRBJ1-2	TGTGCCAGCAGCATGGACGGTTATGGCTACACCTTC	CASSMDGYGYTF
TRBD1	TRBV28	-	TRBJ2-5	TGTGCCAGCAGTTTCAACAGGGGGCGAGTACAAGAGACCCAGTACTTC	CASSFNRGRVQETQYF
-	TRBV5-5	-	TRBJ2-4	TGTGCCAGCAGCTTGTGGGACTCGACGGACATTCAGTACTTC	CASSLWDSTDIQYF
TRBD2	TRBV12-3/TRBV12-4	few	TRBJ2-7	TGTGCCAGCGGGTCGGGTAGCGGGTACGAGCAGTACTTC	CASGSGSGYEQYF
-	TRBV5-5	few	TRBJ1-5	TGTGCCAGCAGCTCCCTTAGCAATCAGCCCCAGCATTTT	CASSSLSNQPQHF
-	TRBV5-1	once	TRBJ1-4	TGCGCCAGCAGCTATCGAGGAGCAAGCCTGAATGAAAAACTGTTTTTT	CASSYRGASLNEKLFF
-	TRBV7-3	-	TRBJ1-6	TGTGCCAGCAGTTCGGGCACTAATAATTCACCCCTCCACTTT	CASSSGTNNSPLHF
-	TRBV12-3/TRBV12-4	-	TRBJ2-4	TGTGCCAGCAGTTTAGCGGGGGCGCAACACATTCAGTACTTC	CASSLAGAQHIQYF
-	TRBV4-3	-	TRBJ2-1	TGCGCCAGCAGCTTCAGTGCTGGTCGTGAGCAGTTCTTC	CASSFSAGREQFF
TRBD2	TRBV10-3	-	TRBJ2-2	TGTGCCATCAGGGAGGCGGGAGAAGCCGGGGAGCTGTTTTTT	CAIREAGEAGELFF
TRBD1	TRBV29-1	-	TRBJ1-2	TGCAGCGTCGTACGACAGGGGCATGACACCTTC	CSVVRQGHDTF
-	TRBV7-2	-	TRBJ2-1	TGTGCCAGCAGCTTAAGGCAGGCGGGGAATGAGCAGTTCTTC	CASSLRQAGNEQFF
-	TRBV2	few	TRBJ2-3	TGTGCCAGCACCTGGATAAGCACAGATACGCAGTATTTT	CASTWISTDTQYF
-	TRBV7-2	-	TRBJ2-4	TGTGCCAGCAGCTCACAAGGAGGGGGGAACATTCAGTACTTC	CASSSQGGGNIQYF
-	TRBV12-3/TRBV12-4	few	TRBJ1-1	TGTGCCACTTCATCAGGAATAGGGGTTGAAGCTTTCTTT	CATSSGIGVEAFF
-	TRBV20-1	few	TRBJ1-3	TGCAGTGCTCTCTACACGGGGAACACCATATATTTT	CSALYTGNTIYF
-	TRBV7-9	few	TRBJ1-2	TGTGCCAGCAGCTTAAGGGGAGGGGACTATGGCTACACCTTC	CASSLRGGDYGYTF
-	TRBV20-1	few	TRBJ1-2	TGCAGTGCTCTGTCCGATAACTATGGCTACACCTTC	CSALSDNYGYTF